This TCR beta chain was obtained from a study of blood T cell repertoires in COVID-19. Across the study: The origin of the acute and convalescent COVID-19 samples was the United States, Italy and Spain. PBMCs, B-cell-depleted T cells, or T cells were the source of the cDNA or gDNA that made up the material.

Original analysis: The assay estimated nucleated cells by amplifying reference gene primers. TCRdb's copy holds only in-frame clones and misses some; the assay was immunoSEQ multiplex PCR. The V and J calls and the clone size are those of that table, but D and trimming were determined from the DNA. The top ten hold roughly 6% of the sample, which has 200,000 to 250,000 clones, 87% seen once. The CDR3 loop spans 17 amino acids. Germline-derived CDR1 and CDR2 are SGHNT and YYREEE (reference sequence). V lost 3 bases, J lost 1 base, and 13 bases stayed unmatched. This clone was picked up one time. Assignments of participants to cohorts depended upon their own reported clinical history.

V is TRBV5-4 and J is TRBJ2-7; 7 positions agree with TRBD2. The origin of this receptor is a woman aged 25 to 45 with acute COVID-19. Sequencing was done on a sample of PBMCs or T cells enriched from blood (not recorded which). For the CDR3, the DNA is TGTGCCAGCAGCTCGAAGAAGGGAGGGTCGATATCCTACGAGCAGTACTTC. This gives the protein CASSSKKGGSISYEQYF.